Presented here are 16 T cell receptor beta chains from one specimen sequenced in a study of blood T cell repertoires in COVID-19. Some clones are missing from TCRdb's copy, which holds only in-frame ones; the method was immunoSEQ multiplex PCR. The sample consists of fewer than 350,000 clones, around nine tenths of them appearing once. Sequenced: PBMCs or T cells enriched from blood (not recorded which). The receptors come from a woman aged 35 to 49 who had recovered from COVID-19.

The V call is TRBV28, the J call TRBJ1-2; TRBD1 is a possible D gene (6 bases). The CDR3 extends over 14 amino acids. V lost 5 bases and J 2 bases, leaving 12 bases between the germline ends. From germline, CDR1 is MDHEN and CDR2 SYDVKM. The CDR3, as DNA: TGTGCCAGCAGTATCCTGACAGGCAACTATGGCTACACCTTC. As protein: CASSILTGNYGYTF.

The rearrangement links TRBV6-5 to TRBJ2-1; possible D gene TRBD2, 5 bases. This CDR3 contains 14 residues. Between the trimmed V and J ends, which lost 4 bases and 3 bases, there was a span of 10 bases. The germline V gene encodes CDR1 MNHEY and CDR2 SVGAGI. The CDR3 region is CASSSPTSYNEQFF. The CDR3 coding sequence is TGTGCCAGCAGTTCCCCAACTAGCTACAATGAGCAGTTCTTC.

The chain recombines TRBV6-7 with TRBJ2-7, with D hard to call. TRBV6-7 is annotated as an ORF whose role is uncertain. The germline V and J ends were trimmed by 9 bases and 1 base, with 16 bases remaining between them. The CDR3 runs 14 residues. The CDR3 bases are TGTGCCAGACCCCTCCGTACCACTTCCTACGAGCAGTACTTC. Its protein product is CARPLRTTSYEQYF.

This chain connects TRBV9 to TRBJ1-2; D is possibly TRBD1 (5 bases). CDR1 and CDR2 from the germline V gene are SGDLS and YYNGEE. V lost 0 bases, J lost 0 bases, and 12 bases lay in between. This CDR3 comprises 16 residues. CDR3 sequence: CASSVGGTLANYGYTF. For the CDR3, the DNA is TGTGCCAGCAGCGTAGGGGGGACTCTAGCTAACTATGGCTACACCTTC.

CDR3 sequence (DNA): TGTGCCAGCAGTGGGCCGGGACAGAGATACGAGCAGTACTTC. It translates to CASSGPGQRYEQYF. The rearrangement uses TRBV25-1 and TRBJ2-7; 7 bases are a match to TRBD1. CDR1 and CDR2 from the germline V gene are MGHDK and SYGVNS. The CDR3 contains 14 residues. The V segment lost 4 bases and the J segment 4 bases; nucleotides outside the gene matches: 7.

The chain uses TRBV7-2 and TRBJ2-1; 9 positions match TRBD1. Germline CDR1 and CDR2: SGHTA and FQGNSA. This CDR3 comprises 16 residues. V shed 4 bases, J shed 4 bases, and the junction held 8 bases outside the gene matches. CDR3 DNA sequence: TGTGCCAGCAGCTACTCCACAGGGGGCGCTTACAATGAGCAGTTCTTC. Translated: CASSYSTGGAYNEQFF.

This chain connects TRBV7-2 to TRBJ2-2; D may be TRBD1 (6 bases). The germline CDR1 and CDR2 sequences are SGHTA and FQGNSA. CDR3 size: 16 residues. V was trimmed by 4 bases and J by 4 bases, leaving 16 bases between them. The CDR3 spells CASSSLWTETTGELFF. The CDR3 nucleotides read TGTGCCAGCAGCTCCCTATGGACAGAGACCACCGGGGAGCTGTTTTTT.

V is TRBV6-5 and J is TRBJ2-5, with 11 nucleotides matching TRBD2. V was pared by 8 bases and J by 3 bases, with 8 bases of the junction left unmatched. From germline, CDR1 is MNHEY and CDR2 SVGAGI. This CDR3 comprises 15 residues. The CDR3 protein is CASGLAGGRKETQYF. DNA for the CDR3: TGTGCCAGCGGGCTAGCGGGAGGAAGGAAAGAGACCCAGTACTTC.

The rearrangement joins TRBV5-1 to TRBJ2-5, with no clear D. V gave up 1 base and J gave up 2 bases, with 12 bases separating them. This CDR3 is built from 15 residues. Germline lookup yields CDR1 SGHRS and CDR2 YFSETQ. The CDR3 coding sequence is TGCGCCAGCAGCTTGTCCGCACTTCCGCAAGAGACCCAGTACTTC. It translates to CASSLSALPQETQYF.

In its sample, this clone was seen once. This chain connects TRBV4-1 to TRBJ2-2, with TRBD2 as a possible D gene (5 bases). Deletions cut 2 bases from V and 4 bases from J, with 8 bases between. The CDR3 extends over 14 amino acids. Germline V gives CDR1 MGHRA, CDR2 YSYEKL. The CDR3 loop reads CASSQSGGTGELFF. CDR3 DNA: TGCGCCAGCAGCCAAAGCGGTGGCACCGGGGAGCTGTTTTTT.

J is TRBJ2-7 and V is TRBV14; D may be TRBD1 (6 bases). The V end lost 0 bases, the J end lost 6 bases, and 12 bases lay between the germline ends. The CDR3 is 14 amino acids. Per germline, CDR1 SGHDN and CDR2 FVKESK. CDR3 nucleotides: TGTGCCAGCAGCCAAGATCCCAGGGGCGGCGAGCAGTACTTC. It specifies CASSQDPRGGEQYF.

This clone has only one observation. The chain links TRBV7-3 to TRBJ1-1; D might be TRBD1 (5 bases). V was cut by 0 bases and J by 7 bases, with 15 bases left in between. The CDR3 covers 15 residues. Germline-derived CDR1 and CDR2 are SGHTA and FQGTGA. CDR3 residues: CASSLTHSGLGEAFF. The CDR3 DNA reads TGTGCCAGCAGCTTAACCCACTCAGGGTTGGGTGAAGCTTTCTTT.

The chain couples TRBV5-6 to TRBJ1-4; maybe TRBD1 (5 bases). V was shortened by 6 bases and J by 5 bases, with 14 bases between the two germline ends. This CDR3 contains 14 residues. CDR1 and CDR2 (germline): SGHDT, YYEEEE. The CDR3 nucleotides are TGTGCCAGCAACAACGCAGGGCTAAATGAAAAACTGTTTTTT. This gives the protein CASNNAGLNEKLFF.

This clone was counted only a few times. The CDR3 reads CASSKDRGREELFF. DNA for the CDR3: TGTGCCAGTAGCAAGGACAGGGGGCGAGAGGAGCTGTTTTTT. This chain uses TRBV19 with TRBJ2-2; TRBD1 aligns across 11 bases. CDR3 length: 14 residues. The V gene end was trimmed by 6 bases and the J gene end by 10 bases; junction bases not matched to a gene: 7. The germline V gene encodes CDR1 LNHDA and CDR2 SQIVND (reference sequence). Based on the CDR3 plus reference TRBV19 and TRBJ2-2, the full variable domain is DGGITQSPKYLFRKEGQNVTLSCEQNLNHDAMYWYRQDPGQGLRLIYYSQIVNDFQKGDIAEGYSVSREKKESFPLTVTSAQKNPTAFYLCASSKDRGREELFFGEGSRLTVL.

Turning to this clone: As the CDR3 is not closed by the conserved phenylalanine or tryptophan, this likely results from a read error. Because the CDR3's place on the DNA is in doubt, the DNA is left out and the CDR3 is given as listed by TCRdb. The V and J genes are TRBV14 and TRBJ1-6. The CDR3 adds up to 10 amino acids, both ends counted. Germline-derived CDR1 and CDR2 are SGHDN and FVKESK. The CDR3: CASSQVCAIC.

The CDR3 spells CASSLGGVLSGNTIYF. The CDR3 region has the DNA TGTGCCAGCAGCTTAGGGGGGGTCCTCTCTGGAAACACCATATATTTT. This chain uses TRBV7-2 with TRBJ1-3, with D possibly matching TRBD1 (5 bases). This CDR3 has 16 residues. Germline CDR1 and CDR2: SGHTA and FQGNSA. V was cut by 1 base and J by 0 bases, with 10 bases left in between.